Listed here are 9 T cell receptor beta chains from one sample, sequenced in a study of blood T cell repertoires in COVID-19 (dated by TCRdb to 2020 to 2022). The library relied on the immunoSEQ multiplex PCR assay. TCRdb limited this immuneACCESS table to in-frame rearrangements with V and J called. A share of clones is missing; checked studies link under half to unresolved V genes, and the rest is unexplained. Across this sample there are 65,000 to 80,000 clones, with roughly 80% seen only once. Of the sample, around 29% is held by the ten largest clones. The sequenced sample was peripheral blood. Receptors were obtained from a human donor in a cohort sampled during active COVID-19.

The V gene is TRBV5-4, the J gene TRBJ2-5; TRBD1 matches 7 bases. The CDR3 loop spans 14 amino acids. V lost 4 bases to trimming and J lost 4 bases; unmatched junction nucleotides: 7. CDR1 is SGHNT, CDR2 YYREEE, per germline (reference sequence). CDR3 sequence reads: CASSPSDRRETQYF. The CDR3 coding sequence is TGTGCCAGCAGCCCTTCGGACAGGAGAGAGACCCAGTACTTC.

This sequence joins TRBV6-6 and TRBJ2-1; TRBD1 is a possible D gene (5 bases). The CDR3 extends over 15 amino acids. CDR1 and CDR2 (germline): MNHNY, SVGAGI (reference sequence). Trimming removed 2 bases at V and 3 bases at J, with 11 bases between. The CDR3 loop is CASSYGERGYNEQFF. The CDR3 DNA reads TGTGCCAGCAGTTACGGGGAAAGGGGCTACAATGAGCAGTTCTTC.

This chain uses TRBV10-2 with TRBJ2-6; D possibly corresponds to TRBD1 (7 bases). V was pared by 2 bases and J by 12 bases, with 17 bases between. CDR3 length equals 15 residues. CDR1 and CDR2 from the germline V gene are WSHSY and SAAADI. The CDR3: CASSEKTGRKSVLTF. The CDR3 region has the DNA TGCGCCAGCAGTGAGAAGACAGGGAGGAAGAGCGTCCTGACTTTC.

CDR3 amino acids: CASSQDTGLNYGYTF. DNA for the CDR3: TGCGCCAGCAGCCAAGATACAGGCCTGAACTATGGCTACACCTTC. This rearrangement joins TRBV4-1 to TRBJ1-2; a weak D match, TRBD1 (5 bases). Per germline, CDR1 MGHRA and CDR2 YSYEKL. V was clipped by 0 bases and J by 2 bases, with 10 bases between them. This CDR3 spans 15 amino acids.

The chain employs TRBV19 and TRBJ1-1; D unresolved. Germline-derived CDR1 and CDR2 are LNHDA and SQIVND (reference sequence). V lost 9 bases and J lost 1, with 18 bases in between. The CDR3 runs to 15 residues. CDR3 sequence reads: CASRVSQVPNTEAFF. DNA of the CDR3: TGTGCCAGCCGTGTCTCGCAGGTCCCGAACACTGAAGCTTTCTTT.

The genes are TRBV7-9 and TRBJ2-1; TRBD1 might be the D (6 bases). V was clipped by 4 bases and J by 0 bases, with 16 bases between them. The CDR3 spans 17 residues. Germline CDR1 reads SEHNR; CDR2 reads FQNEAQ (reference sequence). The CDR3 region has the DNA TGTGCCAGCAGCTCTCTGCCTTCAGGGGACTCCTACAATGAGCAGTTCTTC. Its translation is CASSSLPSGDSYNEQFF. Filled out from reference TRBV7-9 and TRBJ2-1, the complete variable domain reads DTGVSQNPRHKITKRGQNVTFRCDPISEHNRLYWYRQTLGQGPEFLTYFQNEAQLEKSRLLSDRFSAERPKGSFSTLEIQRTEQGDSAMYLCASSSLPSGDSYNEQFFGPGTRLTVL.

The gene calls are TRBV20-1 and TRBJ2-7; 10 bases align to TRBD1. CDR1 is DFQATT, CDR2 SNEGSKA, per germline (reference sequence). CDR3 size: 14 residues. Germline trimming cut 3 bases from V and 4 bases from J; bases unmatched to any gene: 6. CDR3 sequence: CSASHDRGRYEQYF. The CDR3 DNA sequence: TGCAGTGCTAGTCATGACAGGGGGCGTTACGAGCAGTACTTC.

This chain connects TRBV27 to TRBJ2-1, with D maybe TRBD2 (6 bases). The V gene's germline CDR1 is MNHEY and CDR2 SMNVEV (reference sequence). V was clipped by 4 bases and J by 8 bases, with 12 bases between them. This CDR3 region has 13 residues. CDR3 residues: CASSWTKWDEQFF. DNA of the CDR3: TGTGCCAGCAGTTGGACTAAATGGGATGAGCAGTTCTTC.

The gene calls are TRBV19 and TRBJ2-3; 7 bases are a match to TRBD1. The CDR3 runs 14 residues. The germline V gene encodes CDR1 LNHDA and CDR2 SQIVND (reference sequence). The V segment lost 3 bases and the J segment 4 bases; nucleotides outside the gene matches: 4. CDR3 protein: CASSIGQGADTQYF. The CDR3 DNA reads as TGTGCCAGTAGTATCGGGCAGGGGGCAGATACGCAGTATTTT. The whole variable domain, filled in from reference TRBV19 and TRBJ2-3, reads DGGITQSPKYLFRKEGQNVTLSCEQNLNHDAMYWYRQDPGQGLRLIYYSQIVNDFQKGDIAEGYSVSREKKESFPLTVTSAQKNPTAFYLCASSIGQGADTQYFGPGTRLTVL.